Below, 2 T cell receptor beta chains from the same sample are listed, as sequenced in a study of T cell responses to AZD1222 COVID-19 vaccine (dated by TCRdb to the early 2020s). The sample's time point label, in plain terms: baseline before first vaccination. The library was generated by the immunoSEQ multiplex PCR assay. Drawn from immuneACCESS, this table holds only the in-frame rearrangements with V and J called that TCRdb kept. Clones are partly lost; checked studies trace under half to an unresolved V gene and leave the rest unexplained. Within this sample are tens of thousands of clones, with 70% to 90% of them counted one time only. Around 3.9% of the sample rests with the top ten. This sample comprised peripheral blood, obtained on day 0 of AZD1222 vaccination. The receptors were sampled from an adult in good health.

V usage is TRBV24-1 and J usage is TRBJ2-3, with 8 nucleotides matching TRBD2. The CDR3 is made up of 13 amino acids. Germline assignment: CDR1 KGHDR and CDR2 SFDVKD. The trim removed 10 bases at V and 0 bases at J, leaving 2 bases unmatched. The CDR3 bases are TGTGCCACTAGCGGGGCTAGCACAGATACGCAGTATTTT. Translating it yields CATSGASTDTQYF.

This chain connects TRBV11-2 to TRBJ1-1; D gene unclear. Germline V gene data show CDR1 as SGHAT and CDR2 as FQNNGV. CDR3 length: 12 amino acids. Deletions cut 2 bases from V and 7 bases from J, with 8 bases between. The CDR3 region is CASSLKPGEAFF. The CDR3 DNA reads TGTGCCAGCAGCTTAAAACCAGGTGAAGCTTTCTTT.